A single sample gave rise to the 7 T cell receptor beta chains below, sequenced in a study of cytomegalovirus exposure and HLA in healthy donors. TCRdb keeps only in-frame clones here, not all; method: immunoSEQ multiplex PCR. The data contain 150,000 to 200,000 clones, around 84% of them singletons. Material for sequencing was PBMCs. Every receptor here comes from a man aged 18 to 35 in good health and CMV-seropositive.

The chain uses TRBV5-1 and TRBJ1-5, with no clear D. Germline lookup yields CDR1 SGHRS and CDR2 YFSETQ. The CDR3 is 16 amino acids. V lost 0 bases, J lost 11 bases, and 21 bases lay in between. The CDR3 spells CASSLDGNLHQTAQHF. The CDR3 coding sequence is TGCGCCAGCAGCTTGGACGGGAACCTGCATCAAACCGCCCAGCATTTT.

J is TRBJ2-5 and V is TRBV13; D call uncertain. Trimming removed 4 bases at V and 4 bases at J, with 10 bases between. The CDR3 consists of 13 residues. CDR1 and CDR2 from the germline V gene are PRHDT and FYEKMQ (reference sequence). The CDR3 loop is CASSSRSGETQYF. CDR3 DNA: TGTGCCAGCAGCTCCCGGTCGGGAGAGACCCAGTACTTC.

This chain links TRBV4-2 with TRBJ2-6; weak D call: TRBD2 (6 bases). This CDR3 has 16 residues. Deletions cut 5 bases from V and 0 bases from J, with 11 bases between. CDR1 and CDR2 (germline): LGHNA, YNFKEQ. Here the CDR3 reads CASSFEEGSGANVLTF. The CDR3 DNA follows: TGTGCCAGCAGCTTCGAGGAGGGCTCTGGGGCCAACGTCCTGACTTTC.

This clone was observed a single time. The chain links TRBV30 to TRBJ2-4; 10 nucleotides match TRBD1. V dropped 5 bases and J dropped 7; count of bases not matched to a gene: 5. The CDR3 is 13 residues long. CDR1 and CDR2 from the germline V gene are GTSNPN and SVGIG (reference sequence). The CDR3 sequence is CAWDRGRNNIQYF. CDR3 bases: TGTGCCTGGGACAGGGGGCGAAATAACATTCAGTACTTC.

V usage is TRBV5-6 and J usage is TRBJ2-3; 14 nucleotides agree with TRBD2. Germline V gene lookup returns CDR1 SGHDT and CDR2 YYEEEE. V dropped 4 bases and J dropped 2; count of bases not matched to a gene: 6. The CDR3 has 17 residues. The CDR3 region has the DNA TGTGCCAGCAGCGGGGGACTAGCGGGAGACCTCACAGATACGCAGTATTTT. Translation: CASSGGLAGDLTDTQYF.

V gene TRBV5-1 combines with J gene TRBJ1-2; 8 bases align to TRBD1. The V gene's germline CDR1 is SGHRS and CDR2 YFSETQ. This CDR3 is built from 14 residues. V lost 4 bases, J lost 4 bases, and 6 bases stayed unmatched. The CDR3 sequence: CASSRTGTSYGYTF. CDR3 DNA sequence: TGCGCCAGCAGCCGGACAGGGACTTCCTATGGCTACACCTTC.

V gene TRBV5-1 combines with J gene TRBJ1-1; D call uncertain. Trimming took off 6 bases at V and 0 bases at J, with 12 bases between the two ends. The germline gives CDR1 SGHRS, CDR2 YFSETQ. The CDR3 spans 14 residues. The CDR3 sequence is CASTSVGMNTEAFF. As DNA, the CDR3 is TGCGCCAGCACCTCAGTTGGCATGAACACTGAAGCTTTCTTT.